Listed below are T cell receptor beta chains from one sample, sequenced in a study of response to subunit inactivated influenza vaccine. TCRdb re-derived calls from the RT-PCR reads in MiXCR, one entry per CDR3 protein. The table lists roughly 700,000 distinct CDR3 sequences, about 15% of them singletons, with 6% to 8% in the top ten. The sequencing here drew on PBMCs from blood, taken roughly 15 days before vaccination. These receptors all stem from a man in his forties or fifties who received an inactivated influenza vaccine. CDR3s include the opening cysteine and the closing phenylalanine or tryptophan. A D gene is named only where the DNA matches it firmly. Clone size appears in some rows only: once, few, many, or a class for an expanded clone.

j_call clone_size v_call d_call cdr3_nt cdr3_aa
TRBJ2-2 few TRBV7-2 . TGTGCCAGCAGCTGGGGGGGCCCCCGGCCCGGGGAGCTGTTTTTT CASSWGGPRPGELFF
TRBJ1-1 . TRBV30 . TGTGCCGGTGGGGGACTGAACACTGAAGCTTTCTTT CAGGGLNTEAFF
TRBJ2-7 few TRBV2 . TGTGCCAGCAGGCCCGGGGGAGTCTACGAGCAGTACTTC CASRPGGVYEQYF
TRBJ2-7 many TRBV12-3/TRBV12-4 . TGTGCCAGCAGTTTGGGAGGCAGGACCGATTACGAGCAGTACTTC CASSLGGRTDYEQYF
TRBJ2-1 few TRBV29-1 . TGCAGCGTGATGCGCTCCTACAATGAGCAGTTCTTC CSVMRSYNEQFF
TRBJ2-7 few TRBV2 . TGTGCCAGCAGTGGACTCCTGTTCGGCTACGAGCAGTACTTC CASSGLLFGYEQYF
TRBJ2-1 . TRBV4-1 . TGCGCCAGCAGCCTTATAGGGGGAAGCGGTAATGAGCAGTTCTTC CASSLIGGSGNEQFF
TRBJ2-7 few TRBV6-5 TRBD1 TGTGCCAGCAGTTACTCGAGTAACAGGGGGCATGTCTACGAGCAGTACTTC CASSYSSNRGHVYEQYF
TRBJ1-5 few TRBV2 . TGTGCCAGCGCGGCAGGGATCGATCAGCCCCAGCATTTT CASAAGIDQPQHF
TRBJ2-7 . TRBV4-1 TRBD1 TGCGCCAGCAGCCTTCGGACAGGGGAAGCCTACGAGCAGTACTTC CASSLRTGEAYEQYF
TRBJ2-7 . TRBV5-1 TRBD2 TGCGCCAGTAAGCTAGCGGGGGACTCCTACGAGCAGTACTTC CASKLAGDSYEQYF
TRBJ2-7 few TRBV4-2 TRBD1 TGTGCCAGCAGCCAACGTCCGGGACAGGGCAGGGACGAGCAGTACTTC CASSQRPGQGRDEQYF
TRBJ2-4 many TRBV7-2 . TGTGCCAGCAGCCCTTCTGGGGTTGCCAAAAACATTCAGTACTTC CASSPSGVAKNIQYF
TRBJ2-7 . TRBV6-1 TRBD2 TGTGCCAGCAGTGTATGGCTAGCGGGAGAATCGGAGTACTTC CASSVWLAGESEYF
TRBJ2-3 few TRBV20-1 . TGCAGTGCCTATCAGGGGACAGATACGCAGTATTTT CSAYQGTDTQYF
TRBJ2-5 . TRBV11-2 TRBD2 TGTGCCAGCAGCTTAGTTCAATTGGGACTAGCGGACCAAGAGACCCAGTACTTC CASSLVQLGLADQETQYF
TRBJ2-5 . TRBV6-2/TRBV6-3 . TGTGCCAGCAGGACGTCACGGGGACAATTAGTAGGAGAGACCCAGTACTTC CASRTSRGQLVGETQYF
TRBJ2-7 . TRBV6-2/TRBV6-3 . TGTGCCAGCAGTTACGCCGTTCACAGGACAAGCTACGAGCAGTACTTC CASSYAVHRTSYEQYF
TRBJ2-5 many TRBV12-3/TRBV12-4 . TGTGCCAGCAGTTTTACGGGCGAGACCCAGTACTTC CASSFTGETQYF
TRBJ2-1 . TRBV18 . TGTGCCAGCTCACCACAGACTAGTAGTCGGGAGCAGTTCTTC CASSPQTSSREQFF
TRBJ2-3 few TRBV11-2 . TGTGCCAGCACCCACATAAGAGGCACAGATACGCAGTATTTT CASTHIRGTDTQYF
TRBJ2-2 few TRBV19 . TGTGCCAGTAGTATTAGTACAGGTGGCACCGGGGAGCTGTTTTTT CASSISTGGTGELFF
TRBJ2-5 . TRBV4-1 TRBD2 TGCGCCAGCAGCCCTCGAGTAGCGGGGGTCCAAGAGACCCAGTACTTC CASSPRVAGVQETQYF
TRBJ2-5 . TRBV5-1 TRBD2 TGCGCCAGCAGCTTGCCTAGCGGGAAGCAAGAGACCCAGTACTTC CASSLPSGKQETQYF
TRBJ1-1 few TRBV10-3 . TGTGCCATCAGTGCTGTGGGGTTTTTTGAAGCTTTCTTT CAISAVGFFEAFF
TRBJ2-7 . TRBV4-2 . TGTGCCAGCAGCCACCAGAGGGGTGAGCAGTACTTC CASSHQRGEQYF
TRBJ2-7 few TRBV20-1 TRBD1 TGCAGTGCACGCCAGGGGGTCTTTAGCTCCTACGAGCAGTACTTC CSARQGVFSSYEQYF
TRBJ2-7 . TRBV5-6 . TGTGCCAGCAGCTTGGTTGGGGCCCGCGGCTACGAGCAGTACTTC CASSLVGARGYEQYF
TRBJ2-7 . TRBV4-1 . TGCGCCAGCAGCCAAGAAGGTTCAGCGTCCTACGAGCAGTACTTC CASSQEGSASYEQYF
TRBJ2-2 few TRBV6-4 . TGTGCCAGCAGTGATCAGCTGAACACCGGGGAGCTGTTTTTT CASSDQLNTGELFF
TRBJ2-4 . TRBV3-1 TRBD2 TGTGCCAGCAGCCAAGTAGCGGGAGCCAAAAACATTCAGTACTTC CASSQVAGAKNIQYF
TRBJ2-7 . TRBV7-2 TRBD2 TGTGCCAGCAGCTATAGGGGCGGGAGAGCCGAGCAGTACTTC CASSYRGGRAEQYF
TRBJ1-5 few TRBV25-1 . TGTGCCAGCAGGGCGGCTTATAGCAATCAGCCCCAGCATTTT CASRAAYSNQPQHF
TRBJ2-1 . TRBV6-1 . TGTGCCAGCAGAATCCCGGGGGGCATCTACAATGAGCAGTTCTTC CASRIPGGIYNEQFF
TRBJ1-1 . TRBV9 . TGTGCCAGCAGCGTCGGGGTGGGACTCCTGAACACTGAAGCTTTCTTT CASSVGVGLLNTEAFF
TRBJ2-1 few TRBV7-2 . TGTGCCAGCAGCTGGAGACGGCCCACTGACAATGAGCAGTTCTTC CASSWRRPTDNEQFF
TRBJ2-3 few TRBV6-2/TRBV6-3 . TGTGCCAGCAGTTACTCGAGGGTTATCGGGGCAGATACGCAGTATTTT CASSYSRVIGADTQYF
TRBJ2-1 few TRBV12-3/TRBV12-4 . TGTGCCAGCAGTTTCGGGGAGACAGTGTCTGGGTATGGTGAGCAGTTCTTC CASSFGETVSGYGEQFF
TRBJ1-1 few TRBV12-3/TRBV12-4 . TGTGCCAGCAGTCTCGGGGGCGGGTGGGCTTTCTTT CASSLGGGWAFF
TRBJ2-1 many TRBV5-5 . TGTGCCAGCAGCTTCACTATGGCTAGTTACAATGAGCAGTTCTTC CASSFTMASYNEQFF
TRBJ2-3 . TRBV2 . TGTGCCAGCAGGGAATTTCTAGCGTTAGATACGCAGTATTTT CASREFLALDTQYF
TRBJ2-7 . TRBV12-3/TRBV12-4 . TGTGCCAGCAGTTCCTATCAGAACGGCGAGCAGTACTTC CASSSYQNGEQYF
TRBJ1-2 . TRBV4-3 . TGCGCCAGCAGCCAACTCGAGGGGTATGGCGGCTACACCTTC CASSQLEGYGGYTF
TRBJ2-3 . TRBV24-1 . TGTGCCACCAGTGACTACACAGATACGCAGTATTTT CATSDYTDTQYF
TRBJ2-1 few TRBV7-2 . TGTGCCAGCAGACCCCTCGAGAATGAGCAGTTCTTC CASRPLENEQFF
TRBJ1-1 few TRBV7-2 . TGTGCCAGCAGCTTAGTCACAGTGAACACTGAAGCTTTCTTT CASSLVTVNTEAFF
TRBJ2-7 few TRBV7-9 . TGTGCCAGCAGCTTTCCGGGCAGGGCCTACGAGCAGTACTTC CASSFPGRAYEQYF
TRBJ2-7 . TRBV20-1 . TGCAGTGCTAGACCTGGTGTATGGAGCGAGCAGTACTTC CSARPGVWSEQYF
TRBJ2-5 many TRBV5-1 . TGCGCCAGCAGGGGCTGGACGGAGACCCAGTACTTC CASRGWTETQYF
TRBJ1-1 . TRBV18 TRBD1 TGTGCCAGCTCAGGAACAGGGGTAACTGAAGCTTTCTTT CASSGTGVTEAFF
TRBJ2-1 . TRBV20-1 . TGCAGTGCTAGCGCTCTCGACTACAATGAGCAGTTCTTC CSASALDYNEQFF